Detailed here is one T cell receptor beta chain. Its antigen is not yet known. Nothing much larger sits one base from this clone, and base qualities are not available. The library was produced with the immunoSEQ multiplex PCR assay. TCRdb obtained this table from immuneACCESS and retained in-frame rearrangements with V and J assigned. These tables miss some clones; where compared with another copy, unresolved V genes account for less than half of the shortfall, and the remainder is unexplained. This sample comprises over 100,000 clones, around nine tenths of them detected only once. Less than 2% of the sample lies in the top ten. This sample is part of a study of T cell changes during pregnancy in multiple sclerosis (dated by TCRdb to the late 2010s). For the study in its entirety: The study examined how the T cell repertoire changed over the course of pregnancy in women with multiple sclerosis.

From V the trimming removes 3 bases and from J it removes 0 bases, while the gene matches leave 5 bases of the junction unaccounted for. From the germline V gene, CDR1 is SGDLS and CDR2 is YYNGEE. From the cysteine through the phenylalanine, the CDR3 covers 15 amino acids. The sequence is cut down to CDR3 DNA, 45 bases in frame from base 1. This specimen consisted of peripheral blood, obtained in the third trimester of pregnancy. This TCR was recovered from a female donor with multiple sclerosis, enrolled in a pregnancy study. The sequence is built from TRBV9 and TRBJ1-1; TRBD1 agrees with 7 junctional bases. The DNA sequence reads TGTGCCAGCAGCGCCCGACAGGGAGTGAACACTGAAGCTTTCTTT. Its translation is CASSARQGVNTEAFF.